These T cell receptor beta chains were read from a single sample in a study of T cells in Graves' hyperthyroidism and ophthalmopathy. Each CDR3 protein gets one entry after TCRdb re-called the multiplex PCR reads with MiXCR. Counted here are around 240,000 distinct CDR3 sequences, 16% occurring once; the ten biggest clones make up less than 35%. The sequencing sample was made of blood. The receptors were gathered from a woman younger than 30 with Graves' ophthalmopathy. Both conserved end residues are part of each CDR3. Each record gives: D gene, clone size, J gene, V gene, CDR3 DNA, CDR3 protein. D genes are given only for firm matches. Clone size appears in some rows only: once, few, many, or a class for an expanded clone.

. . TRBJ2-1 TRBV12-3/TRBV12-4 TGTGCCAGCAGCCCCCTCGTCGGGAGCGAGGCCTACAATGAGCAGTTCTTC CASSPLVGSEAYNEQFF
. many TRBJ1-5 TRBV20-1 TGCAGTGCTAGAACAGGGCTTAATCAGCCCCAGCATTTT CSARTGLNQPQHF
. many TRBJ1-5 TRBV20-1 TGCAGTGCTAGACCCCAATTCGGGACACAACATAGCAATCAGCCCCAGCATTTT CSARPQFGTQHSNQPQHF
TRBD1 . TRBJ2-7 TRBV6-1 TGTGCCAGCAACAATAGGGGGCTAGGCTCCTACGAGCAGTACTTC CASNNRGLGSYEQYF
TRBD2 many TRBJ2-7 TRBV19 TGTGCCAGTAGTACAGACGGGGGACTAGCGGCATCCTACGAGCAGTACTTC CASSTDGGLAASYEQYF
. few TRBJ2-2 TRBV24-1 TGTGCCACCAAGGACAGAAACACCGGGGAGCTGTTTTTT CATKDRNTGELFF
. . TRBJ2-7 TRBV9 TGTGCCAGCAGCCCACCGGGGCCCTCCTACGAGCAGTACTTC CASSPPGPSYEQYF
TRBD2 . TRBJ2-6 TRBV6-2/TRBV6-3 TGTGCCAGCAGCCACCCGGGAGGGACGGGGGTCTCTGGGGCCAACGTCCTGACTTTC CASSHPGGTGVSGANVLTF
. many TRBJ2-3 TRBV12-3/TRBV12-4 TGTGCCAGCAGTTCCGGACGGTCGGGCACAGATACGCAGTATTTT CASSSGRSGTDTQYF
. many TRBJ2-7 TRBV7-8 TGTGCCAGCAGCATGACTAGGGACACCTCCTACGAGCAGTACTTC CASSMTRDTSYEQYF
TRBD2 many TRBJ2-1 TRBV5-1 TGCGCCAGCAGGAAATATGGTAGCGGGATATATGAGCAGTTCTTC CASRKYGSGIYEQFF
. many TRBJ2-7 TRBV10-3 TGTGCCATCAGTGAGCCCCAGGGGAGATTCGGGTCCTACGAGCAGTACTTC CAISEPQGRFGSYEQYF
TRBD2 many TRBJ2-5 TRBV20-1 TGCAGTGCTAGGGCCGTAGCGGGAGCGGCCCAAGAGACCCAGTACTTC CSARAVAGAAQETQYF
. many TRBJ1-2 TRBV6-5 TGTGCCAGCAGTTATCCCGGGACGAAAATCTACACCTTC CASSYPGTKIYTF
TRBD1 many TRBJ2-1 TRBV5-1 TGCGCCAGCAGCTTGGGACAGGGGTACTGGAATGAGCAGTTCTTC CASSLGQGYWNEQFF
TRBD2 many TRBJ2-5 TRBV11-3 TGTGCCAGCAGCTTTAATAGCGGGGAGACCCAGTACTTC CASSFNSGETQYF
TRBD1 few TRBJ2-4 TRBV28 TGTGCCAGCACCACCTCCAACAGGGGATTAGCCAAAAACATTCAGTACTTC CASTTSNRGLAKNIQYF
TRBD2 . TRBJ2-7 TRBV29-1 TGCAGCGTCTCCTACCCCGGGACTAGCGGGGGAAGAGAGCAGTACTTC CSVSYPGTSGGREQYF
. many TRBJ1-2 TRBV10-3 TGTGCCATCAGCGGGACTCGAGACTATGGCTACACCTTC CAISGTRDYGYTF
TRBD2 many TRBJ2-1 TRBV28 TGTGCCAGCAGTCTCATCGGGACTAGCGTTGGCGATGAGCAGTTCTTC CASSLIGTSVGDEQFF
. . TRBJ1-2 TRBV7-2 TGTGCCAGCAGCTTAGGGGGCCTCTCTTGGGGAAATGGCTACACCTTC CASSLGGLSWGNGYTF
. many TRBJ1-2 TRBV20-1 TGCAGTGCTAGAGATCGGCAGGGCCCCACGCTCAAATATGGCTACACCTTC CSARDRQGPTLKYGYTF
. few TRBJ2-7 TRBV6-2/TRBV6-3 TGTGCCAGCAGTAGACGGACACCGGCGAGCTCCTACGAGCAGTACTTC CASSRRTPASSYEQYF
. few TRBJ1-3 TRBV18 TGTGCCAGCCCACCACCAAGGGGCGGTGGAAACACCATATATTTT CASPPPRGGGNTIYF
TRBD1 few TRBJ2-5 TRBV5-1 TGCGCCAGCAGGACCGGGACAGGGGGTTCCCAAGAGACCCAGTACTTC CASRTGTGGSQETQYF
. many TRBJ1-1 TRBV20-1 TGCAGTGCTAGCATCGGGGCTGAAGCTTTCTTT CSASIGAEAFF
. . TRBJ2-1 TRBV4-2 TGTGCCAGCAGAGGGGCCGCTGGGGATTACTACAATGAGCAGTTCTTC CASRGAAGDYYNEQFF
. many TRBJ2-5 TRBV7-9 TGTGCCAGCAGCGCCACCCCGCCCGAAGAGACCCAGTACTTC CASSATPPEETQYF
. . TRBJ2-2 TRBV6-1 TGTGCCAGCAGTGAAGCATGGGGGAACACCGGGGAGCTGTTTTTT CASSEAWGNTGELFF
. . TRBJ2-7 TRBV28 TGTGCCAGCAGCCCGGGGTCGGCCCCCGGGGACTACGAGCAGTACTTC CASSPGSAPGDYEQYF
. many TRBJ2-1 TRBV9 TGTGCCAGCAGCTCCCGGGACGATACTGAGCAGTTCTTC CASSSRDDTEQFF
TRBD2 . TRBJ2-3 TRBV11-2 TGTGCCAGCAGCTTAAATGGAGCGGGAGGGCCTGATACGCAGTATTTT CASSLNGAGGPDTQYF
TRBD1 many TRBJ2-5 TRBV13 TGTGCCAGCAGACCCCGGGACAGCCAAGAGACCCAGTACTTC CASRPRDSQETQYF
TRBD2 many TRBJ2-3 TRBV6-5 TGTGCCAGCAGTTACTCGGCTAGCGGGAGTTCCGTCACAGATACGCAGTATTTT CASSYSASGSSVTDTQYF
TRBD1 many TRBJ2-2 TRBV28 TGTGCCAGCAGTTTATCCCCCGGGACAGCGAACACCGGGGAGCTGTTTTTT CASSLSPGTANTGELFF
TRBD1 many TRBJ2-3 TRBV3-1 TGTGCCAGCAGTCGCCCATCCCGACAGGGTCCCACAGATACGCAGTATTTT CASSRPSRQGPTDTQYF
. many TRBJ1-1 TRBV15 TGTGCCACCAGCAGAGTTGGGCAGGGCGACACTGAAGCTTTCTTT CATSRVGQGDTEAFF
TRBD1 . TRBJ2-5 TRBV2 TGTGCCAGCAAGGGACAGGGGGCCCGGGAGACCCAGTACTTC CASKGQGARETQYF
. many TRBJ1-5 TRBV3-1 TGTGCCAGCAGCCAAGATTCCGGGGCAAGCAATCAGCCCCAGCATTTT CASSQDSGASNQPQHF
. many TRBJ2-5 TRBV6-1 TGTGCCAGCAGTGCCGGTACACCGGTCCAGTACTTC CASSAGTPVQYF
. many TRBJ2-3 TRBV29-1 TGCAGCGTTGCCGGGGGATTTACAGATACGCAGTATTTT CSVAGGFTDTQYF
TRBD2 many TRBJ2-4 TRBV28 TGTGCCAGCAGTATCCGGGGGGAAGCCAAAAACATTCAGTACTTC CASSIRGEAKNIQYF
TRBD1 many TRBJ1-6 TRBV12-3/TRBV12-4 TGTGCCAGCAGTGTGGGACAGGGGGCAACGAATTCACCCCTCCACTTT CASSVGQGATNSPLHF
. many TRBJ2-4 TRBV7-9 TGTGCCAGCAGCCCCGGTGGGGGACCAACTGCCAAAAACATTCAGTACTTC CASSPGGGPTAKNIQYF
. many TRBJ1-1 TRBV5-1 TGCGCCAGCAGCCTGACAGGTACTGAAGCTTTCTTT CASSLTGTEAFF
TRBD1 many TRBJ2-7 TRBV20-1 TGCAGTGCTAGCCCTCGACAGGGCCACGAGCAGTACTTC CSASPRQGHEQYF